Following are 18 T cell receptor beta chains from one sample sequenced in a study of OX40 agonist ivuxolimab in advanced cancers. Sequenced by immunoSEQ multiplex PCR; TCRdb stores in-frame clones only, minus some. The repertoire has roughly 89,000 clones, about 86% of them found once; the top ten carry 6.5%. Material: CD4+ or CD8+ T cells sorted from blood, obtained in a trial of the OX40 agonist ivuxolimab. The receptor set was obtained from an adult with an advanced solid tumor such as melanoma, head and neck, liver or kidney cancer.

V and J are TRBV10-2 and TRBJ1-1; no firm D call. Germline values: CDR1 WSHSY, CDR2 SAAADI. Trimming took 3 bases from V and 6 from J, leaving 14 bases between them. The CDR3 extends over 14 amino acids. DNA for the CDR3: TGCGCCAGCAGTGATAGTCCATTGAGGGCTGAAGCTTTCTTT. Protein product: CASSDSPLRAEAFF.

This clone was seen a single time. The V and J genes are TRBV6-6 and TRBJ1-4; unclear D gene. Looked up from germline, CDR1 is MNHNY and CDR2 is SVGAGI (reference sequence). V lost 2 bases, J lost 7 bases, and 8 bases lay in between. This CDR3 spans 13 amino acids. Here the CDR3 DNA reads TGTGCCAGCAGTTACGTTGGCGGTGAAAAACTGTTTTTT. Protein sequence: CASSYVGGEKLFF.

The chain couples TRBV5-1 to TRBJ2-7; TRBD2 agrees at 9 bases. Looked up from germline, CDR1 is SGHRS and CDR2 is YFSETQ. The trim removed 0 bases at V and 2 bases at J, leaving 15 bases unmatched. The CDR3 covers 19 residues. CDR3 DNA sequence: TGCGCCAGCAGCTTGGCCCGGCAGGGGGTAGTAGCGGGAGCCTACGAGCAGTACTTC. It yields the protein CASSLARQGVVAGAYEQYF.

The chain has TRBV9 and TRBJ1-3, with a tentative D call TRBD1 (6 bases). The CDR3 sequence is 14 residues long. V lost 0 bases and J lost 4, with 8 bases in between. The germline V gene encodes CDR1 SGDLS and CDR2 YYNGEE. CDR3 DNA: TGTGCCAGCAGCGTAGAGGGGGTAGGAAACACCATATATTTT. Its protein product is CASSVEGVGNTIYF. Full variable domain (outside the CDR3, taken from reference TRBV9 and TRBJ1-3): DSGVTQTPKHLITATGQRVTLRCSPRSGDLSVYWYQQSLDQGLQFLIQYYNGEERAKGNILERFSAQQFPDLHSELNLSSLELGDSALYFCASSVEGVGNTIYFGEGSWLTVV.

V and J are TRBV6-5 and TRBJ2-2; D unresolved. V was shortened by 5 bases and J by 8 bases, with 6 bases between the two germline ends. This CDR3 is built from 11 residues. Germline loops: CDR1 MNHEY, CDR2 SVGAGI. The CDR3 spells CASSLQGELFF. For the CDR3, the DNA is TGTGCCAGCAGTCTCCAGGGGGAGCTGTTTTTT.

The rearrangement links TRBV18 to TRBJ1-2, with 8 bases that match TRBD1. Germline loops: CDR1 KGHSH, CDR2 LQKENI. There are 15 residues in the CDR3. Trimming took 5 bases from V and 3 from J; bases not matched to a gene: 8. CDR3 bases: TGTGCCAGCTCAACAAACCCGGACAGGGACTATGGCTACACCTTC. It specifies CASSTNPDRDYGYTF.

This chain uses TRBV5-3 with TRBJ2-3; D is possibly TRBD2 (6 bases). TRBV5-3 is an ORF, with its function uncertain. The CDR3 has 14 residues. Deletions cut 7 bases from V and 3 bases from J, with 15 bases between. The CDR3, as DNA: TGTGCCAGAGCTCACGGAGGGAAGACAGATACGCAGTATTTT. This encodes CARAHGGKTDTQYF.

This sequence joins TRBV5-5 and TRBJ2-7; D might be TRBD1 (6 bases). In germline, CDR1 is SGHKS, CDR2 YYEKEE (reference sequence). Trimming removed 0 bases from V and 0 bases from J, with 16 bases in between. The CDR3 has 17 amino acids. The CDR3 is CASSLGATGRLSYEQYF. CDR3 sequence (DNA): TGTGCCAGCAGCTTGGGGGCGACAGGTCGCCTCTCCTACGAGCAGTACTTC.

V gene TRBV7-2 combines with J gene TRBJ1-2; D unclear. Per germline, CDR1 SGHTA and CDR2 FQGNSA. CDR3 length: 14 residues. The V end was cut by 2 bases, the J end by 2 bases, with 9 bases between. CDR3 in amino acids: CASSLSFPNYGYTF. The CDR3 DNA follows: TGTGCCAGCAGCTTAAGTTTTCCCAACTATGGCTACACCTTC. Combining the CDR3 with reference TRBV7-2 and TRBJ1-2 gives the whole variable domain GAGVSQSPSNKVTEKGKDVELRCDPISGHTALYWYRQSLGQGLEFLIYFQGNSAPDKSGLPSDRFSAERTGGSVSTLTIQRTQQEDSAVYLCASSLSFPNYGYTFGSGTRLTVV.

The CDR3 here is CASSYPGTGTNEQFF. The CDR3 nucleotides read TGTGCCAGCAGTTACCCAGGGACAGGGACGAATGAGCAGTTCTTC. The chain carries TRBV6-5 and TRBJ2-1; 9 bases align to TRBD1. There are 15 residues in the CDR3. After removal of 2 bases from V and 7 bases from J, the junction contained 6 bases not matched to a gene. Germline lookup yields CDR1 MNHEY and CDR2 SVGAGI.

The V gene is TRBV9, the J gene TRBJ2-6; no clear D gene. V was pared by 5 bases and J by 0 bases, with 6 bases between. The CDR3 loop spans 14 amino acids. Germline CDR1 SGDLS, CDR2 YYNGEE. The CDR3 loop is CASSVGSGANVLTF. As DNA, the CDR3 is TGTGCCAGCAGTGTCGGCTCTGGGGCCAACGTCCTGACTTTC.

Regarding this clone: Other DNA sequences from this sample encode an identical CDR3 as well. The genes are TRBV7-9 and TRBJ2-3; D is uncertain. Germline V gene sequence: CDR1 SEHNR, CDR2 FQNEAQ (reference sequence). The CDR3 totals 11 residues. The ends were cut back, 5 bases at V and 2 bases at J, with 2 bases in the middle. The CDR3 loop reads CASSLTDTQYF. DNA for the CDR3: TGTGCCAGCAGCCTCACAGATACGCAGTATTTT.

This clone was found once. The genes are TRBV27 and TRBJ1-5, with a tentative D call TRBD1 (5 bases). CDR1 and CDR2 (germline): MNHEY, SMNVEV (reference sequence). V dropped 4 bases and J dropped 4 bases, with 8 bases sitting between them. The length of the CDR3 is 13 residues. The CDR3 is CASSWGLNQPQHF. The CDR3 DNA follows: TGTGCCAGCAGTTGGGGCCTTAATCAGCCCCAGCATTTT.

CDR3 bases: TGTGCCTGGAGTGTAACTGAAAAACTGTTTTTT. Translated, it gives CAWSVTEKLFF. J is TRBJ1-4 and V is TRBV30; D gene uncertain. The CDR3 extends over 11 amino acids. CDR1 and CDR2 from the germline V gene are GTSNPN and SVGIG (reference sequence). Trimming pared 0 bases from V and 7 bases from J, leaving 3 bases between.

This CDR3 reads CASLLAGEADTQYF. CDR3 nucleotides: TGTGCCAGCTTGCTAGCGGGGGAAGCAGATACGCAGTATTTT. This chain connects TRBV7-2 to TRBJ2-3; 10 positions match TRBD2. The J segment lost 4 bases and the V segment lost 8 bases, leaving 6 bases of the junction unmatched. Germline V lookup: CDR1 SGHTA, CDR2 FQGNSA. CDR3 size: 14 residues.

V is TRBV6-5 and J is TRBJ2-5; tentatively, D is TRBD2 (6 bases). The J call is in doubt because the DNA end fits TRBJ2-7 better. There are 13 residues in the CDR3. Germline loops: CDR1 MNHEY, CDR2 SVGAGI. The CDR3 protein is CASRFGSSYEQYF. The CDR3 DNA reads as TGTGCCAGCAGGTTCGGGAGCTCCTACGAGCAGTACTTC.

About this clone itself: The same CDR3 also results from other DNA sequences found in this sample. The V gene is TRBV7-2, the J gene TRBJ2-3; no reliable D call. Trimming pared 5 bases from V and 2 bases from J, leaving 5 bases between. Germline-derived CDR1 and CDR2 are SGHTA and FQGNSA. This CDR3 contains 12 residues. The CDR3: CASSLYTDTQYF. CDR3 in DNA: TGTGCCAGCAGCCTATACACAGATACGCAGTATTTT.

This rearrangement joins TRBV5-5 to TRBJ2-1, with D hard to call. Between the trimmed V and J ends, which lost 2 bases and 2 bases, there was a span of 14 bases. CDR1 and CDR2 (germline): SGHKS, YYEKEE (reference sequence). The CDR3 extends over 16 amino acids. DNA for the CDR3: TGTGCCAGCAGCTTTACTTCAAGTACGGCCTACAATGAGCAGTTCTTC. Translated: CASSFTSSTAYNEQFF.